This T cell receptor (beta chain) was sequenced for a study of blood T cell repertoires in COVID-19. TCRdb keeps only in-frame clones here, not all; method: immunoSEQ multiplex PCR. The sample includes some 96,000 clones, around 88% seen only once; the top ten take about 4.6%. Trimming left V 4 bases short and J 6 bases short, with 16 bases between. Germline V gene data show CDR1 as MNHEY and CDR2 as SMNVEV (reference sequence). The CDR3 runs to 15 residues. This clone was detected a few times. The chain recombines TRBV27 with TRBJ1-5, with D possibly matching TRBD1 (5 bases). This clonotype was obtained from a human donor in a cohort sampled during active COVID-19. The sequenced sample was peripheral blood. CDR3 protein: CASSSLGGGAQPQHF. Here the CDR3 DNA reads TGTGCCAGCAGTTCTCTCGGGGGGGGAGCTCAGCCCCAGCATTTT.